The clone carrying this T cell receptor (beta chain) was seen once. The target antigen is unknown. The record originates from a study of a mutant IDH1 vaccine in newly diagnosed glioma. Study as a whole: V12 occurred at week 35 and V13 at week 47. Points from the study as a whole: Pseudoprogression appeared independent of alterations in top peripheral clonotypes.

Time point reported: week 35, safety follow-up. A 20-mer mutant IDH1 peptide at 300 ug was injected subcutaneously with topical imiquimod. The donors had new WHO grade 3 or 4 astrocytomas; these were IDH1-mutant and ATRX-lost. Germline V gene lookup returns CDR1 SGDLS and CDR2 YYNGEE. The CDR3 consists of 15 residues. The V end lost 3 bases, the J end lost 7 bases, and 16 bases lay between the germline ends. Only in-frame clones appear in the TCRdb table, and some are missing; sequencing was by immunoSEQ multiplex PCR. The table shows about 32,000 clones, with roughly 79% occurring only once. This receptor was taken from a woman younger than 45 with glioma. Some clones in this sample may be carry-over from other donors' samples. The material was PBMCs, obtained from a glioma patient whose treatment included an IDH1 peptide vaccine. The V call is TRBV9, the J call TRBJ2-2; weak D call: TRBD2 (6 bases). The CDR3 reads CASSDRDSHGGELFF. For the CDR3, the DNA is TGTGCCAGCAGCGACCGGGACTCCCACGGCGGGGAGCTGTTTTTT.